This T cell receptor beta chain was captured by sequencing in a study of T cells in Graves' hyperthyroidism and ophthalmopathy. With 5 bases removed from V and 2 bases from J, the gap between germline ends came to 9 bases. Germline V gene sequence: CDR1 MNHNS, CDR2 SASEGT. The CDR3 runs 13 residues. Ten or more counts support this clonotype. The investigators amplified TCR beta CDR3 regions from RNA transcripts. First-round RT-PCR targeting the TCR CDR3 was performed with the HTBI primer set. TCRdb passed the multiplex PCR reads through MiXCR, listing each CDR3 protein once. The sample yields about 350,000 distinct CDR3 sequences, around 13% seen once.

The chain links TRBV6-1 to TRBJ2-5; no firm D call. Input material: blood. The clonotype comes from a woman aged 30 to 39 with Graves' hyperthyroidism. CDR3 sequence: CASSRARQETQYF. CDR3 bases: TGTGCCAGCAGTCGCGCCAGACAAGAGACCCAGTACTTC.